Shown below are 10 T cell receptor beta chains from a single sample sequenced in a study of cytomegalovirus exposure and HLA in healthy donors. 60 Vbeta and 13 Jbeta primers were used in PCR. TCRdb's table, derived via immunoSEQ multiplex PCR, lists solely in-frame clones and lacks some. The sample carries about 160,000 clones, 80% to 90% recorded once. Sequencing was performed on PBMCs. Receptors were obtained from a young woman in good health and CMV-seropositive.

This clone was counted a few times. This CDR3 reads CASRRTGGREQYF. CDR3 DNA: TGTGCCAGCAGGCGGACAGGGGGACGCGAGCAGTACTTC. The chain recombines TRBV5-6 with TRBJ2-7, with 10 nucleotides matching TRBD1. This CDR3 contains 13 residues. The V gene end was trimmed by 5 bases and the J gene end by 6 bases; junction bases not matched to a gene: 5. CDR1 is SGHDT and CDR2 is YYEEEE in the germline V gene. The whole variable domain, filled in from reference TRBV5-6 and TRBJ2-7, reads DAGVTQSPTHLIKTRGQQVTLRCSPKSGHDTVSWYQQALGQGPQFIFQYYEEEERQRGNFPDRFSGHQFPNYSSELNVNALLLGDSALYLCASRRTGGREQYFGPGTRLTVT.

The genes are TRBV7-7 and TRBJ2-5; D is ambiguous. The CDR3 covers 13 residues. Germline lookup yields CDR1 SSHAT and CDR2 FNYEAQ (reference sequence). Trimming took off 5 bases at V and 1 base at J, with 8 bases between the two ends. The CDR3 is CASSPMSQETQYF. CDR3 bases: TGTGCCAGCAGCCCTATGTCCCAAGAGACCCAGTACTTC.

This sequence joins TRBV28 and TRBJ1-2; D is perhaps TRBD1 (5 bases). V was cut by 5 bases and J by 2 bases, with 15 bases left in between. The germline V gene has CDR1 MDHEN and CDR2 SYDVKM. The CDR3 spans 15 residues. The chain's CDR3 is CASSPNSRENYGYTF. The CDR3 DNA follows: TGTGCCAGCAGTCCCAATTCCAGGGAAAACTATGGCTACACCTTC.

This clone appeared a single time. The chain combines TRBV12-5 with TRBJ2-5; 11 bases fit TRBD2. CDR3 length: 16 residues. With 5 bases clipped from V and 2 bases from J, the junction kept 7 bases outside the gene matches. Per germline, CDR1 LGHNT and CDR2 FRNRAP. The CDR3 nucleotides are TGTGCTAGTGGTCTCCGACTAGCGGGGCTTCAAGAGACCCAGTACTTC. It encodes CASGLRLAGLQETQYF.

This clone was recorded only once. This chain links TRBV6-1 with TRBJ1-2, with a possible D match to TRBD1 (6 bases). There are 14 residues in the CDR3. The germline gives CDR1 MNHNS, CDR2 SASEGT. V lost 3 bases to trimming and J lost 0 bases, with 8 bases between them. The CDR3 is CASSDRTANYGYTF. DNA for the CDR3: TGTGCCAGCAGTGATAGGACAGCTAACTATGGCTACACCTTC.

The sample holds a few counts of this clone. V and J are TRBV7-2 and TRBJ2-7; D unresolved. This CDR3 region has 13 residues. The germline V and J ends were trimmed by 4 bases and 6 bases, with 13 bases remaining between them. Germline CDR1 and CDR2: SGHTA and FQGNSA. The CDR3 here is CASSSRVLSEQYF. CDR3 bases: TGTGCCAGCAGCTCCCGGGTGCTTAGCGAGCAGTACTTC. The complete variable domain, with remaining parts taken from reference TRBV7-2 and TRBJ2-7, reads GAGVSQSPSNKVTEKGKDVELRCDPISGHTALYWYRQSLGQGLEFLIYFQGNSAPDKSGLPSDRFSAERTGGSVSTLTIQRTQQEDSAVYLCASSSRVLSEQYFGPGTRLTVT.

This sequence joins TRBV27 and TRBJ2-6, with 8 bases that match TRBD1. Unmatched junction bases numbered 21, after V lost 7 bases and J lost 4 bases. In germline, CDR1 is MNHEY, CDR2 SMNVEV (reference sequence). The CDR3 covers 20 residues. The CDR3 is CASTRIRSGQVGVGANVLTF. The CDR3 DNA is TGTGCCAGCACCCGTATTAGGTCGGGACAGGTTGGCGTGGGGGCCAACGTCCTGACTTTC.

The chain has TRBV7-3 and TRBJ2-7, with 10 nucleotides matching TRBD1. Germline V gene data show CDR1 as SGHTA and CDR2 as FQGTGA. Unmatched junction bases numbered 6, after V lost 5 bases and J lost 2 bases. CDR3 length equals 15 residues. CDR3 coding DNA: TGTGCCAGCAGCGTGGGGACAGGGGCCCCCTACGAGCAGTACTTC. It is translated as CASSVGTGAPYEQYF.

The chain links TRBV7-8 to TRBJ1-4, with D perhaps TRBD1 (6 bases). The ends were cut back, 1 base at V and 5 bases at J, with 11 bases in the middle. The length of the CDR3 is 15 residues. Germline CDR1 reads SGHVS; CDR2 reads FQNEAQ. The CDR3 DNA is TGTGCCAGCAGCTTAGATCCAGGGGAGAATGAAAAACTGTTTTTT. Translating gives CASSLDPGENEKLFF.

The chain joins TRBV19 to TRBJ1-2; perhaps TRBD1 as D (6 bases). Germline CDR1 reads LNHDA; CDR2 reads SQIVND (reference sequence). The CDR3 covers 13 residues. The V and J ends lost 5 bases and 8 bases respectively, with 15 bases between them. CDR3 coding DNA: TGTGCCAGTAGTTTTTTTTCAGGGGTCGGCTACACCTTC. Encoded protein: CASSFFSGVGYTF.